This TCR beta chain comes out of a study of cytotoxic CD8 clonotypes in ibrutinib-treated CLL. Trimming took 4 bases from V and 1 from J; bases not matched to a gene: 4. Germline CDR1 SGHVS, CDR2 FQNEAQ. The length of the CDR3 is 15 residues. The data were produced by immunoSEQ multiplex PCR, yet TCRdb's version contains in-frame clones alone and is incomplete. The sample lists some 15,000 clones; roughly 68% were seen once. The source material was PBMCs, sampled before ibrutinib treatment. This receptor was obtained from a human donor with chronic lymphocytic leukemia. V usage is TRBV7-8 and J usage is TRBJ2-3; 8 nucleotides agree with TRBD2. The CDR3 here is CASSSKTSGTDTQYF. The CDR3, as DNA: TGTGCCAGCAGCTCGAAGACTAGCGGCACAGATACGCAGTATTTT.